The 10 T cell receptor beta chains below come from one sample, sequenced in a study of blood T cell repertoires in COVID-19. Profiled with immunoSEQ multiplex PCR; TCRdb holds only in-frame clones, not every one. The sample includes some 290,000 clones, about 90% of them seen just once. The specimen was peripheral blood. All receptors derive from a woman between 35 and 50 years old with COVID-19, enrolled during active disease.

Notes on this clone: The same CDR3 arises from other DNA sequences in this sample as well. This chain links TRBV27 with TRBJ2-7; D might be TRBD1 (6 bases). The CDR3 consists of 15 residues. Per the germline V gene, CDR1 is MNHEY and CDR2 is SMNVEV (reference sequence). V lost 4 bases and J 0 bases, leaving 13 bases between the germline ends. For the CDR3, the DNA is TGTGCCAGCAGTTCCCTTGCAGGGGACTCCTACGAGCAGTACTTC. Its translation: CASSSLAGDSYEQYF.

DNA of the CDR3: TGTGCCAGTAACCTACTTGACAGGAGCAATGAGCAGTTCTTC. It specifies CASNLLDRSNEQFF. This chain uses TRBV19 with TRBJ2-1; possibly TRBD1 for D (6 bases). The ends were cut back, 7 bases at V and 6 bases at J, with 16 bases in the middle. The V gene's germline CDR1 is LNHDA and CDR2 SQIVND (reference sequence). This CDR3 has 14 residues.

This sequence joins TRBV2 and TRBJ2-2, with D possibly TRBD1 on 5 matching bases. CDR3 length: 15 residues. V lost 4 bases and J lost 6, with 15 bases in between. CDR1 is SNHLY and CDR2 is FYNNEI in the germline V gene. The CDR3 DNA reads TGTGCCAGCAGTGTCGGCAGGGTAGGGGCCGGGGAGCTGTTTTTT. Protein product: CASSVGRVGAGELFF.

The V gene is TRBV4-2, the J gene TRBJ2-1; maybe TRBD1 (5 bases). The V gene's germline CDR1 is LGHNA and CDR2 YNFKEQ. The CDR3 is 14 amino acids. Trimming took 4 bases from V and 8 from J, leaving 15 bases between them. CDR3 DNA sequence: TGTGCCAGCAGCCCCAGGGCACTTTACGATGAGCAGTTCTTC. Amino acids: CASSPRALYDEQFF.

This clone has just one count. The DNA of the CDR3 is TGTGCCAGCAGCGAGGACAGGGGGCAGTCCGATACGCAGTATTTT. This gives the protein CASSEDRGQSDTQYF. The rearrangement joins TRBV5-8 to TRBJ2-3; 11 bases are a match to TRBD1. The J segment lost 6 bases and the V segment lost 4 bases, leaving 7 bases of the junction unmatched. The CDR3 has 15 residues. Germline values: CDR1 SGHTS, CDR2 YDEGEE. Complete variable domain (other parts from reference TRBV5-8 and TRBJ2-3): EAGVTQSPTHLIKTRGQQATLRCSPISGHTSVYWYQQALGLGLQFLLWYDEGEERNRGNFPPRFSGRQFPNYSSELNVNALELEDSALYLCASSEDRGQSDTQYFGPGTRLTVL.

This clone was recorded once. The CDR3 here is CASSQEGPGLAERADTQYF. CDR3 DNA sequence: TGCGCCAGCAGCCAAGAAGGCCCGGGACTAGCCGAGAGGGCAGATACGCAGTATTTT. The chain couples TRBV4-1 to TRBJ2-3; 9 nucleotides match TRBD2. The CDR3 is 19 amino acids. The germline gives CDR1 MGHRA, CDR2 YSYEKL. Losses at the gene ends were 0 bases for V and 4 bases for J; bases not matched to a gene: 14.

The V and J genes are TRBV28 and TRBJ2-1; possibly TRBD1 for D (5 bases). The CDR3 has 16 residues. Germline lookup yields CDR1 MDHEN and CDR2 SYDVKM. V shed 7 bases and J shed 5 bases, with 21 bases lying between them. CDR3 bases: TGTGCCAGCACCCTCTCCCAGGGATCTGGGAACAATGAGCAGTTCTTC. Protein sequence: CASTLSQGSGNNEQFF.

This rearrangement joins TRBV27 to TRBJ1-4, with D perhaps TRBD1 (6 bases). The CDR3 covers 16 residues. Germline assignment: CDR1 MNHEY and CDR2 SMNVEV (reference sequence). The V gene lost 4 bases and the J gene lost 7 bases, with 19 bases spanning the gap. CDR3 bases: TGTGCCAGCAGTTCGAATAGGGGGTACAGGGTTGAAAAACTGTTTTTT. Its protein is CASSSNRGYRVEKLFF.

The CDR3 sequence is CASTQQQVTDTQYF. In DNA form, the CDR3 reads TGTGCCAGTACCCAACAACAGGTGACAGATACGCAGTATTTT. The chain combines TRBV19 with TRBJ2-3; maybe TRBD1 (5 bases). V was cut by 7 bases and J by 3 bases, with 14 bases left in between. The CDR3 runs 14 residues. Germline V gene data show CDR1 as LNHDA and CDR2 as SQIVND (reference sequence).

This rearrangement joins TRBV6-2 or TRBV6-3 to TRBJ2-5, with D perhaps matching TRBD2 (6 bases). Trimming shortened V by 4 bases and J by 4 bases, and 16 bases separated the two germline ends. Germline CDR1 and CDR2: MNHEY and SVGEGT. This CDR3 has 15 residues. As DNA, the CDR3 is TGTGCCAGCAGTTTGTATGCGGGGAGGAGAGAGACCCAGTACTTC. Translated, it gives CASSLYAGRRETQYF.